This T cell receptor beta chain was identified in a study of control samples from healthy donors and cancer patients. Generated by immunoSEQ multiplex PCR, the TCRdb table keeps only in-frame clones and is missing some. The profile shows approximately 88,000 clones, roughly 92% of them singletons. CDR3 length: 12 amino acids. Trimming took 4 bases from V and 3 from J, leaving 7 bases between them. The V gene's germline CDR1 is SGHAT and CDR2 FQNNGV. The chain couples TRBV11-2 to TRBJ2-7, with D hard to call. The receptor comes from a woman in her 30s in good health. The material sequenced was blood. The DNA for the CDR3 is TGTGCCAGCAGCTCACAGCTCTACGAGCAGTACTTC. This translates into CASSSQLYEQYF.